This T cell receptor (beta chain) derives from a study of control samples from healthy donors and cancer patients. Assay used: immunoSEQ multiplex PCR; TCRdb lists only in-frame clones, some missing. In the table there are about 98,000 clones, roughly three quarters of which are singletons. Germline assignment: CDR1 LGHDT and CDR2 YNNKEL (reference sequence). The CDR3 is 18 residues long. After removal of 4 bases from V and 0 bases from J, the junction contained 11 bases not matched to a gene. The sequencing input was blood. The receptor comes from a woman aged 25 to 45 in good health. The chain links TRBV3-1 (or the pseudogene TRBV3-2) to TRBJ2-1, with 8 positions matching TRBD1. The DNA for the CDR3 is TGTGCCAGCAGCCGTCCCGGGACAGGAACCGGCTCCTACAATGAGCAGTTCTTC. As protein: CASSRPGTGTGSYNEQFF.